This TCR beta chain was recovered during a study of cytotoxic CD8 clonotypes in ibrutinib-treated CLL. Assay used: immunoSEQ multiplex PCR; TCRdb lists only in-frame clones, some missing. The repertoire holds approximately 15,000 clones, with 55% to 80% as singletons. The CDR3 consists of 16 residues. Germline V lookup: CDR1 LGHNA, CDR2 YNFKEQ. Trimming pared 0 bases from V and 3 bases from J, leaving 12 bases between. This receptor was identified in a human donor with chronic lymphocytic leukemia. The chain carries TRBV4-2 and TRBJ2-1; D not resolved. The specimen was PBMCs, collected before ibrutinib treatment. CDR3 in DNA: TGTGCCAGCAGCCAAGAAGAGCGCGGTGGCTACAATGAGCAGTTCTTC. This encodes CASSQEERGGYNEQFF.